The sample holds many counts of the clone carrying this T cell receptor (beta chain). Other nucleotide sequences from this sample produce the same CDR3. The data were obtained in a study of metastatic and nonmetastatic thyroid tumors. TCRdb re-called the PCR reads with MiXCR. The table has around 15,000 clones, over 10% seen once. Trimming removed 7 bases from V and 8 bases from J, with 17 bases in between. This CDR3 has 14 amino acids. The germline V gene encodes CDR1 MDHEN and CDR2 SYDVKM. Every patient was untreated before thyroid surgery. Material for sequencing was blood. The clonotype comes from a female donor with papillary thyroid cancer or a benign thyroid nodule (not recorded which). Some clones in this sample may be carry-over from other donors' samples. The chain employs TRBV28 and TRBJ1-4; maybe TRBD1 (5 bases). Here the CDR3 DNA reads TGTGCCAGCAAGCCTCAGGGCTTGTCCGAAAAACTGTTTTTT. It encodes CASKPQGLSEKLFF.